This is a list of T cell receptor beta chains from one sample in a study of control samples from healthy donors and cancer patients. The repertoire was sequenced with immunoSEQ multiplex PCR; TCRdb's copy has only in-frame clones and lacks some. The sample lists about 92,000 clones; approximately 78% were seen once. Specimen: blood. Every receptor here comes from an older woman in good health. The CDR3 runs from the conserved cysteine through the conserved F or W. The D gene is left open where the match is weak. Size is stated for part of the rows, as once, few or many counts, or as a class when the clone is expanded.

clone_size,j_call,d_call,v_call,cdr3_aa,cdr3_nt
-,TRBJ1-1,TRBD1,TRBV29-1,CSVERQGINTEAFF,TGCAGCGTCGAACGACAGGGGATAAACACTGAAGCTTTCTTT
-,TRBJ1-1,-,TRBV3-1/TRBV3-2,CASSAYTDTEAFF,TGTGCCAGCAGTGCTTACACGGACACTGAAGCTTTCTTT
-,TRBJ2-1,TRBD2,TRBV5-1,CASKGTSGGLEQFF,TGCGCCAGCAAGGGGACTAGCGGGGGTTTAGAGCAGTTCTTC
-,TRBJ1-2,TRBD1,TRBV5-4,CASSLTGVGYTF,TGTGCCAGCAGCTTAACAGGGGTCGGCTACACCTTC
-,TRBJ1-3,-,TRBV3-1/TRBV3-2,CASSQAFGNTIYF,TGTGCCAGCAGCCAAGCATTTGGAAACACCATATATTTT
-,TRBJ1-3,-,TRBV14,CASSRDMSGNTIYF,TGTGCCAGCAGCCGGGACATGTCGGGAAACACCATATATTTT
-,TRBJ2-7,-,TRBV14,CASSQGFREEYF,TGTGCCAGCAGCCAAGGATTCAGGGAAGAGTACTTC
-,TRBJ2-6,-,TRBV18,CASSPGLSGANVLTF,TGTGCCAGCTCACCGGGTCTCTCTGGGGCCAACGTCCTGACTTTC
-,TRBJ1-2,-,TRBV27,CASSYRTGRVTVQNYGYTF,TGTGCCAGCAGCTATAGGACCGGCAGGGTAACTGTACAGAACTATGGCTACACCTTC
-,TRBJ1-1,TRBD1,TRBV7-9,CASSHRGGTEAFF,TGTGCCAGCAGCCACAGGGGCGGCACTGAAGCTTTCTTT
-,TRBJ2-2,-,TRBV9,CASSVDSLDTGELFF,TGTGCCAGCAGCGTTGATTCTTTGGACACCGGGGAGCTGTTTTTT
-,TRBJ2-7,-,TRBV29-1,CSVAPSSYEQYF,TGCAGCGTTGCCCCTAGCTCCTACGAGCAGTACTTC
-,TRBJ1-2,TRBD1,TRBV7-9,CASSDRDGNYGYTF,TGTGCCAGCAGCGACAGGGATGGGAACTATGGCTACACCTTC
many,TRBJ1-6,-,TRBV10-2,CASSDSSYNSPLHF,TGCGCCAGCAGTGACAGCTCCTATAATTCACCCCTCCACTTT
once,TRBJ1-1,-,TRBV6-5,CASVTRGGNPEAFF,TGTGCCAGCGTAACTCGGGGGGGGAATCCTGAAGCTTTCTTT
-,TRBJ1-5,TRBD1,TRBV4-3,CASSQDGDRDQPQHF,TGCGCCAGCAGCCAAGATGGGGACAGGGATCAGCCCCAGCATTTT
-,TRBJ2-2,-,TRBV7-2,CASSLLGANTGELFF,TGTGCCAGCAGCTTATTAGGGGCGAACACCGGGGAGCTGTTTTTT
-,TRBJ2-3,-,TRBV2,CASSYTSITDTQYF,TGTGCCAGCAGTTATACTAGCATCACAGATACGCAGTATTTT
-,TRBJ2-1,TRBD1,TRBV3-1/TRBV3-2,CASSNRGQGFWDEQFF,TGTGCCAGCAGCAACCGGGGACAGGGGTTTTGGGATGAGCAGTTCTTC
few,TRBJ2-3,-,TRBV7-9,CASSTTMGTPDTQYF,TGTGCCAGCAGCACCACAATGGGGACGCCAGATACGCAGTATTTT
-,TRBJ1-1,-,TRBV10-3,CAISVSGESTEAFF,TGTGCCATCAGTGTGTCAGGGGAGAGCACTGAAGCTTTCTTT
-,TRBJ2-3,-,TRBV6-5,CASSYGGSDTDTQYF,TGTGCCAGCAGTTACGGGGGGTCGGACACAGATACGCAGTATTTT
once,TRBJ1-2,TRBD1,TRBV11-2,CASSSGQVRLGYTF,TGTGCCAGCAGCTCGGGACAGGTGCGACTTGGCTACACCTTC
-,TRBJ1-6,-,TRBV7-9,CASSFSDLPLHF,TGTGCCAGCAGCTTCTCGGATTTGCCCCTCCACTTT
-,TRBJ1-5,TRBD1,TRBV19,CASSSRGQGDNQPQHF,TGTGCCAGTAGTTCGAGGGGACAGGGGGACAATCAGCCCCAGCATTTT
-,TRBJ1-1,-,TRBV5-1,CASSLGGNTEAFF,TGCGCCAGCAGCTTGGGGGGGAACACTGAAGCTTTCTTT
-,TRBJ2-3,-,TRBV27,CASQGVESTDTQYF,TGTGCCAGCCAGGGAGTGGAGAGCACAGATACGCAGTATTTT